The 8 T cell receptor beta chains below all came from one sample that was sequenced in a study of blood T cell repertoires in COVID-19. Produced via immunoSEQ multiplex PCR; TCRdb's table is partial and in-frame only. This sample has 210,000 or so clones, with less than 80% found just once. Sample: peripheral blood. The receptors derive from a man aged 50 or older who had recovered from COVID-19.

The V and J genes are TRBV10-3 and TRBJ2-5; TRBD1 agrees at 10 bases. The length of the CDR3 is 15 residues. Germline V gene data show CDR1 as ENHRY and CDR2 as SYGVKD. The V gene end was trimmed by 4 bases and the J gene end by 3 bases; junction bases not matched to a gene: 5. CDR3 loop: CAISGSTGGEETQYF. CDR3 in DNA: TGTGCCATCAGTGGATCGACAGGGGGCGAAGAGACCCAGTACTTC.

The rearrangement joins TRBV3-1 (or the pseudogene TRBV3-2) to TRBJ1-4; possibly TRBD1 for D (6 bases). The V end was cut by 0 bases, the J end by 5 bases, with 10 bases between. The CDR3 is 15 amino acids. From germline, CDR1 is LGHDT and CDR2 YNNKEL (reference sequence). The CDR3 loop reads CASSQDRGGNEKLFF. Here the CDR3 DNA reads TGTGCCAGCAGCCAAGACAGGGGAGGGAATGAAAAACTGTTTTTT.

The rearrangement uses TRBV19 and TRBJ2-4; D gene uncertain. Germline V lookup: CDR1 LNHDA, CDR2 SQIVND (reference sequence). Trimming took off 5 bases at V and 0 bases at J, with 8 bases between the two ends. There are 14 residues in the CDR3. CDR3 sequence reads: CASSPPGAKNIQYF. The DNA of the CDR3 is TGTGCCAGTAGTCCCCCCGGAGCCAAAAACATTCAGTACTTC.

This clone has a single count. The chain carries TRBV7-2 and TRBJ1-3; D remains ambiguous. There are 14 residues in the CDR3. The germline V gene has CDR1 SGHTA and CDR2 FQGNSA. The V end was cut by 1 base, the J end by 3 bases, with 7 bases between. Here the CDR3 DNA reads TGTGCCAGCAGCTTAGTCGGGTTTGGAAACACCATATATTTT. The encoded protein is CASSLVGFGNTIYF.

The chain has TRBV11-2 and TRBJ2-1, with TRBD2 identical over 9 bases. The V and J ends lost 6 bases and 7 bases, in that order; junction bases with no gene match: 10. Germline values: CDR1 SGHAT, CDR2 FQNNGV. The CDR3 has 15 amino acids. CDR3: CASRTGTSIGNEQFF. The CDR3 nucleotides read TGTGCCAGCAGAACCGGGACTAGCATAGGAAATGAGCAGTTCTTC.

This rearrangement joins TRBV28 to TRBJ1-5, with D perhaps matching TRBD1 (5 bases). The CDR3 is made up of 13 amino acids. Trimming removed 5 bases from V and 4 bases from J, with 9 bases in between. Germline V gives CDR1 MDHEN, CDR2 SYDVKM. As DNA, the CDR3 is TGTGCCAGCAGTGTCACAGGAAATCAGCCCCAGCATTTT. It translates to CASSVTGNQPQHF.

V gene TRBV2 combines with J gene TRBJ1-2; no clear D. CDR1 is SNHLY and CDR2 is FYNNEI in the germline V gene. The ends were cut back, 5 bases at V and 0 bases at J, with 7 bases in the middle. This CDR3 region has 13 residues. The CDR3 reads CASSLQPNYGYTF. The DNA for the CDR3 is TGTGCCAGCAGTTTACAGCCTAACTATGGCTACACCTTC. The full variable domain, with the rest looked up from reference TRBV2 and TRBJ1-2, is EPEVTQTPSHQVTQMGQEVILRCVPISNHLYFYWYRQILGQKVEFLVSFYNNEISEKSEIFDDQFSVERPDGSNFTLKIRSTKLEDSAMYFCASSLQPNYGYTFGSGTRLTVV.

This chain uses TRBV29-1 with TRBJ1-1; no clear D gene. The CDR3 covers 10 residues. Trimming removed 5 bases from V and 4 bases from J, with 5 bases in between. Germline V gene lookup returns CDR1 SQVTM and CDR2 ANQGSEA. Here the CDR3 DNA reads TGCAGCGTTCTATTCACTGAAGCTTTCTTT. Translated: CSVLFTEAFF.